This T cell receptor beta chain was sequenced for a study of shared clonotypes between healthy human individuals. CDR1 is MGHDK, CDR2 SYGVNS, per germline. Trimming left V 1 base short and J 5 bases short, with 9 bases between. The CDR3 loop spans 14 amino acids. Sequencing used immunoSEQ multiplex PCR; TCRdb keeps in-frame clones, though not all of them. The table has roughly 650,000 clones, less than 98% seen once. This chain connects TRBV25-1 to TRBJ1-5; D unclear. The sample consisted of naive CD4+ T cells sorted from blood. As to subset: CD45RA+ positively selected. The receptor was isolated from a woman in her 30s in good health. This chain's CDR3 is CASSEFEGHQPQHF. The DNA for the CDR3 is TGTGCCAGCAGTGAATTCGAGGGCCATCAGCCCCAGCATTTT.